The following is a T cell receptor (beta chain) sequence with its context. Germline lookup yields CDR1 SGHRS and CDR2 YFSETQ. Trimming stripped 5 bases from V and 2 bases from J, with 7 bases between. CDR3 length: 13 residues. The data were taken from a study of blood T cell repertoires in COVID-19. Study details: Samples taken during acute and convalescent COVID-19 were collected in the United States, Italy and Spain. T cells, B-cell-depleted T cells, or PBMCs supplied cDNA or gDNA.

The authors' processing: For nucleated cells, counts were estimated from reference gene primer amplification. Assay used: immunoSEQ multiplex PCR; TCRdb lists only in-frame clones, some missing. The DNA gave D and trimming, while V, J and clone size come from that table. Among 100,000 or so clones listed, 82% were seen once. The J gene is TRBJ2-2, the V gene TRBV5-1, with TRBD1 as a possible D gene (6 bases). Sequenced sample: peripheral blood. This clonotype was obtained from a man between 65 and 80 years old with active or convalescent COVID-19. The CDR3 nucleotides are TGCGCCAGCAGGGACAGTAACACCGGGGAGCTGTTTTTT. It is translated as CASRDSNTGELFF.